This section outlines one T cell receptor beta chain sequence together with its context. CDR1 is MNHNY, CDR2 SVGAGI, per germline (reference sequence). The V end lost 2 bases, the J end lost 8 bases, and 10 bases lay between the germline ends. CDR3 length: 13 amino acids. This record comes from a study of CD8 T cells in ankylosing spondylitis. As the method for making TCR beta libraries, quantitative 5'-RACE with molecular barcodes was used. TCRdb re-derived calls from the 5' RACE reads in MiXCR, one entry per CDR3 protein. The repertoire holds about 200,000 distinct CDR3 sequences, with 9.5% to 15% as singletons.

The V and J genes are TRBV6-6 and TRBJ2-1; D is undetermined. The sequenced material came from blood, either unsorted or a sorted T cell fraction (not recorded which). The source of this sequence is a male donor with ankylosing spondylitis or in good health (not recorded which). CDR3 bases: TGTGCCAGCAGTTACGACAATCGGGATGAGCAGTTCTTC. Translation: CASSYDNRDEQFF.